This record concerns one TCR beta chain sequence. This clone has just one count. There is no known antigen for this receptor. Base quality data are lacking; no much larger clone is found one base away. The time point label, read with the paper, signifies: baseline before first vaccination. Vaccinee samples were obtained from the UK trials COV001 and COV002, which included a single-blind randomized controlled phase 2/3 trial of AZD1222 (ChAdOx1 nCoV-19) in healthy adults. Trial participant PBMC samples were collected at day 0 and day 28 after the second dose for TCRbeta chain sequencing. The CDR3, cysteine through phenylalanine, is 11 amino acids long. Only the CDR3 part of the read is kept: 33 bases, read in frame from the first base. As encoded in the germline V gene, CDR1 is MGHRA while CDR2 is YSYEKL. V and J lose 1 base and 8 bases, and a span of 2 bases separates them. The CDR3 regions of human TCRbeta chains were subjected to immunosequencing. Per the source publication's procedure: Repertoire TCRs were matched against a reference library of SARS-CoV-2-specific TCRs generated with the MIRA antigen-specificity platform. Breadth meant the fraction of unique TCRs that were SARS-CoV-2-associated, whereas depth meant the fraction of total T cells that were SARS-CoV-2-associated. Using the MIRA data, every spike-specific TCR was mapped to the spike region that the TCR reacted to and assigned to either a CD4 or a CD8 class. Log10-transformed breadth and depth values were compared by one-way ANOVA with Sidak's multiple comparisons tests. TCRdb mirrors the immuneACCESS table, restricted to in-frame sequences. Some clones are absent from its copies; in checked studies, under half trace to an unresolved V gene, and the reason for the others is unknown. V and J calls and clone size are copied from that table; D and trimming were computed from the DNA. For this sample there are around 130,000 clones; 90% to 95% appear just once. The top ten constitute 3.1% of the sample.

The data stem from a study of T cell responses to AZD1222 COVID-19 vaccine listed by TCRdb under 2021. Regarding the research as a whole: Because spike-specific TCR depth and breadth did not differ between the two schedules, AZD1222 recipients who got a second dose at roughly 4 weeks were pooled with those who got a second dose at roughly 12 weeks. A total of over 230 trial participants underwent TCR sequencing, of whom 200 to 220 had received two doses of AZD1222 and around 25 had received two doses of the MenACWY control vaccine. Trial participants were enrolled by age into subgroups of 18-55, 56-69 and 70-plus years, and roughly 160, 29 and 62 TCR-sequenced participants, respectively, were included in these subgroups. The full study reports these points: Conclusions about previously exposed vaccinees were limited because only 6 or 7 AZD1222 recipients were SARS-CoV-2 seropositive at baseline. Because no day 14 peak-response samples were available, the repertoires could be characterized only after the peak T cell response. The 56-69-year group was small, and its depth increase did not reach significance, likely because of low power. A significant rise in spike-specific TCR breadth and depth was observed after two AZD1222 doses relative to day 0 and relative to MenACWY recipients. CD4 TCRs associated with the vaccine covered the entire spike protein, and the dominant responses were in regions 160-218 and 743-854. Participants were mostly white British and included more females than males, and it was suggested by the authors that clonal diversity may have been underestimated. Reportedly, almost half of the unique spike-specific TCRs recognized epitopes lying outside the regions that are mutated in the B.1.351 and B.1.1.7 variants.

This sequence was found in an adult in good health. The chain is made from TRBV4-1 and TRBJ1-4, with the D gene not clear enough to name. The specimen comprised peripheral blood, sampled on day 0 of AZD1222 vaccination. The CDR3 reads as follows: CASSQGEKLFF. The sequenced DNA is TGCGCCAGCAGCCAAGGGGAAAAACTGTTTTTT.